This T cell receptor beta chain was profiled in a study of T cells in localized non-small cell lung cancer. Per the germline V gene, CDR1 is LNHNV and CDR2 is YYDKDF (reference sequence). The CDR3 has 15 residues. Deletions cut 0 bases from V and 7 bases from J, with 15 bases between. For this clone: Its antigen is still unknown.

The method was immunoSEQ multiplex PCR; TCRdb's version includes in-frame clones alone and lacks a portion of them. The sample has 1,500 to 2,000 clones; 40% to 55% are singletons. Findings of the study overall: Adjacent lung tissue had a median roughly 52 of the top 100 clones found in the tumor. Prolonged overall survival went with higher T cell density in the blood. Heterogeneity stays possible, as sequencing covered only one tumor region. Compared with tumor, uninvolved adjacent lung displayed greater T cell clonality, ranking highest overall.

The sequence was obtained from a male donor at least 60 years old with stage II lung adenocarcinoma. The sample was lung tumor tissue, taken before any cancer treatment. The gene calls are TRBV15 and TRBJ1-1, with D perhaps TRBD1 (6 bases). Here the CDR3 DNA reads TGTGCCACCAGCAGAGAGGGGGGCCGGACGGATGAAGCTTTCTTT. This encodes CATSREGGRTDEAFF.